This TCR beta chain was sequenced in a study of blood T cell repertoires in COVID-19. Germline-derived CDR1 and CDR2 are SGHVS and FQNEAQ. Trimming removed 3 bases at V and 7 bases at J, with 16 bases between. The CDR3 runs to 15 residues. Here immunoSEQ multiplex PCR was the method, and the copy in TCRdb shows in-frame clones only, minus some. The sample carries 200,000 to 250,000 clones, under 90% recorded once. The TCR comes from a middle-aged man who had recovered from COVID-19. Sequences were obtained from PBMCs or T cells enriched from blood (not recorded which). The chain couples TRBV7-8 to TRBJ2-1, with D unclear. The CDR3 DNA sequence: TGTGCCAGCAGCTTTGCCTACTCCGGTTATAATGAGCAGTTCTTC. It encodes CASSFAYSGYNEQFF.